The rows below give T cell receptor beta chains drawn from one sample of a study of blood T cells in healthy people across ages. Each CDR3 protein gets one entry after TCRdb re-called the 5' RACE reads with MiXCR. The repertoire includes about 1 million distinct CDR3 sequences, under 55% of them detected once, and under 20% sits in the top ten. Sample: blood. The receptors shown here come from a woman aged 55-69 years in good health. Both conserved end residues are part of each CDR3. The D gene is left open where the match is weak. A clone size is listed for some rows: how often the clone was seen (once, few, many), or a class if it is expanded.

TRBJ1-1 | TRBV29-1 | NA | NA | 15 | CSVGRRGELSAEAFF | TGCAGCGTTGGTCGGAGGGGCGAGCTTAGCGCTGAAGCTTTCTTT
TRBJ1-2 | TRBV11-2 | few | NA | 15 | CASSLKVVTNYGYTF | TGTGCCAGCAGCTTAAAAGTGGTGACTAACTATGGCTACACCTTC
TRBJ2-7 | TRBV12-3/TRBV12-4 | many | NA | 12 | CASSSGIYEQYF | TGTGCCAGCAGTTCTGGGATCTACGAGCAGTACTTC
TRBJ2-1 | TRBV2 | NA | NA | 12 | CASSFNRDEQFF | TGTGCCAGCAGTTTTAACAGGGATGAGCAGTTCTTC
TRBJ2-7 | TRBV5-1 | NA | NA | 14 | CASRLQFNSYEQYF | TGCGCCAGCAGACTACAGTTTAACTCCTACGAGCAGTACTTC
TRBJ2-2 | TRBV10-3 | NA | TRBD2 | 14 | CAIRGLLNTGELFF | TGTGCCATCAGGGGACTATTGAACACCGGGGAGCTGTTTTTT
TRBJ2-1 | TRBV29-1 | NA | NA | 11 | CSVELPGEQFF | TGCAGCGTTGAATTGCCGGGTGAGCAGTTCTTC
TRBJ2-7 | TRBV29-1 | NA | TRBD1 | 13 | CSVAGQGVVEQYF | TGCAGCGTTGCGGGACAGGGAGTCGTCGAGCAGTACTTC
TRBJ1-1 | TRBV27 | NA | TRBD1 | 15 | CASSWEGARNTEAFF | TGTGCCAGCAGCTGGGAGGGGGCCAGGAACACTGAAGCTTTCTTT
TRBJ2-1 | TRBV20-1 | NA | TRBD2 | 16 | CSAPDLTGGSYNEQFF | TGCAGTGCTCCAGATTTGACGGGGGGCTCCTACAATGAGCAGTTCTTC
TRBJ2-7 | TRBV20-1 | NA | NA | 13 | CSAYGLTSYEQYF | TGCAGTGCCTATGGACTTACTTCCTACGAGCAGTACTTC
TRBJ2-1 | TRBV12-3/TRBV12-4 | NA | TRBD2 | 16 | CASSLARTSGRNEQFF | TGTGCCAGCAGTTTAGCTCGGACTAGCGGGAGAAATGAGCAGTTCTTC
TRBJ1-2 | TRBV4-2 | NA | NA | 14 | CASSQSTAGYGYTF | TGTGCCAGCAGCCAATCTACCGCGGGCTATGGCTACACCTTC
TRBJ2-5 | TRBV6-5 | NA | TRBD2 | 15 | CASSYGTSDYNEQYF | TGTGCCAGCAGTTACGGAACTAGCGACTACAATGAGCAGTACTTC
TRBJ2-3 | TRBV29-1 | many | NA | 15 | CSVAAGTSRADTQYF | TGCAGCGTCGCCGCCGGTACCAGCAGAGCAGATACGCAGTATTTT
TRBJ2-7 | TRBV5-1 | NA | NA | 14 | CASSSGPSAYEQYF | TGCGCCAGCAGCTCTGGACCCTCAGCGTACGAGCAGTACTTC
TRBJ1-2 | TRBV16 | NA | TRBD1 | 14 | CASSPPVRGHGYTF | TGTGCCAGCAGCCCCCCTGTCAGGGGGCATGGCTACACCTTC
TRBJ2-1 | TRBV25-1 | NA | NA | 13 | CASSETGAGEQFF | TGTGCCAGCAGTGAAACGGGGGCGGGTGAGCAGTTCTTC
TRBJ2-7 | TRBV20-1 | once | TRBD2 | 15 | CSARDVRAGPYEQYF | TGCAGTGCTAGAGATGTACGAGCGGGGCCCTACGAGCAGTACTTC
TRBJ2-7 | TRBV29-1 | NA | TRBD1 | 14 | CSVPGQGASGEQYF | TGCAGCGTGCCGGGACAGGGGGCATCGGGCGAGCAGTACTTC
TRBJ1-5 | TRBV20-1 | few | NA | 15 | CSASGQNDLSQPQHF | TGCAGTGCTAGCGGTCAGAATGATTTAAGTCAGCCCCAGCATTTT
TRBJ1-5 | TRBV6-5 | many | TRBD1 | 16 | CASSYSRQGGGQPQHF | TGTGCCAGCAGTTACTCGCGACAGGGGGGAGGTCAGCCCCAGCATTTT
TRBJ2-1 | TRBV6-2/TRBV6-3 | NA | NA | 17 | CASTHLPQGTNGGQQFF | TGTGCCAGCACCCACCTTCCCCAAGGGACTAACGGGGGCCAGCAGTTCTTC
TRBJ2-3 | TRBV4-1 | many | NA | 13 | CASSHEASDTQYF | TGCGCCAGCAGCCATGAAGCATCCGATACGCAGTATTTT
TRBJ2-7 | TRBV12-3/TRBV12-4 | NA | NA | 15 | CASSLSGIATYGQYF | TGTGCCAGCAGTTTGAGTGGGATAGCAACCTACGGGCAGTACTTC
TRBJ2-1 | TRBV19 | few | NA | 12 | CASSRRDNEQFF | TGTGCCAGTAGTCGTAGGGACAATGAGCAGTTCTTC
TRBJ2-4 | TRBV13 | NA | TRBD2 | 15 | CASSSRLAGDGEQYF | TGTGCCAGCAGCTCCCGACTAGCGGGAGACGGAGAGCAGTACTTC
TRBJ2-3 | TRBV6-6 | NA | TRBD2 | 17 | CASSYSIAASGADTQYF | TGTGCCAGCAGTTACTCGATTGCGGCTAGCGGGGCGGATACGCAGTATTTT
TRBJ2-1 | TRBV9 | few | TRBD2 | 18 | CASSSRPKSGGVDHEQFF | TGTGCCAGCAGCTCCCGTCCCAAGTCGGGAGGGGTCGATCATGAGCAGTTCTTC
TRBJ1-4 | TRBV12-3/TRBV12-4 | NA | NA | 13 | CASSWGNREKLFF | TGTGCCAGCAGTTGGGGTAACCGTGAAAAACTGTTTTTT
TRBJ1-2 | TRBV7-3 | NA | NA | 15 | CASSSRTVGHYGYTF | TGTGCCAGCAGCTCCCGGACAGTCGGCCACTATGGCTACACCTTC
TRBJ1-5 | TRBV5-6 | NA | TRBD1 | 15 | CASSTFDRGNQPQHF | TGTGCCAGCAGCACCTTTGACAGGGGCAATCAGCCCCAGCATTTT
TRBJ2-7 | TRBV5-1 | NA | TRBD2 | 15 | CASSAEVAGHYEQYF | TGCGCCAGCAGCGCGGAGGTAGCGGGGCACTACGAGCAGTACTTC
TRBJ1-5 | TRBV7-4 | many | TRBD1 | 18 | CASSSKDRGRRYNQPQHF | TGTGCCAGCAGCTCCAAGGACAGGGGGCGCAGGTACAATCAGCCCCAGCATTTT
TRBJ2-4 | TRBV13 | few | NA | 16 | CASSLGLRGSLRGQYF | TGTGCCAGCAGCTTAGGTCTCAGGGGATCCCTTCGCGGGCAGTACTTC
TRBJ2-1 | TRBV12-3/TRBV12-4 | few | NA | 13 | CASSQTGVNEQFF | TGTGCCAGCAGCCAAACGGGGGTCAATGAGCAGTTCTTC
TRBJ1-4 | TRBV7-9 | few | NA | 15 | CASSYGGATNEKLFF | TGTGCCAGCAGCTACGGAGGGGCAACTAATGAAAAACTGTTTTTT
TRBJ2-1 | TRBV7-2 | NA | NA | 15 | CASSLGVSLSNEQFF | TGTGCCAGCAGCCTTGGAGTCTCCCTTAGTAATGAGCAGTTCTTC
TRBJ2-1 | TRBV20-1 | NA | TRBD1 | 18 | CSASAGPTGETPYNEQFF | TGCAGTGCTAGTGCGGGCCCCACAGGGGAAACCCCCTACAATGAGCAGTTCTTC
TRBJ1-3 | TRBV20-1 | NA | NA | 14 | CSASRSLSGNTIYF | TGCAGTGCTAGTAGGTCTCTCTCTGGAAACACCATATATTTT
TRBJ2-7 | TRBV4-1 | many | TRBD1 | 15 | CASSYSGTGTYEQYF | TGCGCCAGCAGCTACTCCGGGACAGGAACCTACGAGCAGTACTTC
TRBJ1-2 | TRBV5-5 | NA | TRBD1 | 13 | CASSARQGIDYTF | TGTGCCAGCAGCGCGAGACAGGGGATCGACTACACCTTC
TRBJ2-7 | TRBV27 | few | TRBD1 | 13 | CASSLTGRHEQYF | TGTGCCAGCAGCCTGACAGGGCGTCACGAGCAGTACTTC
TRBJ2-1 | TRBV7-9 | NA | NA | 16 | CASSRVVSGGFNEQFF | TGTGCCAGCAGCAGAGTAGTTAGCGGTGGGTTCAATGAGCAGTTCTTC
TRBJ1-4 | TRBV2 | once | NA | 15 | CASSESGGRGEKLFF | TGTGCCAGCAGTGAGAGCGGGGGGCGTGGGGAAAAACTGTTTTTT
TRBJ2-1 | TRBV15 | NA | NA | 17 | CATSRDKGRGGYNEQFF | TGTGCCACCAGCAGAGATAAGGGACGAGGCGGGTACAATGAGCAGTTCTTC
TRBJ1-1 | TRBV30 | NA | TRBD1 | 17 | CAWSPIRDRGLNTEAFF | TGTGCCTGGAGTCCTATCCGGGACAGGGGGTTGAACACTGAAGCTTTCTTT
TRBJ2-5 | TRBV29-1 | NA | NA | 14 | CSVEGGGWVETQYF | TGCAGCGTTGAGGGGGGTGGCTGGGTAGAGACCCAGTACTTC
TRBJ2-5 | TRBV6-1 | NA | NA | 14 | CASSEFQGGETQYF | TGTGCCAGCAGTGAATTCCAGGGAGGAGAGACCCAGTACTTC
TRBJ2-3 | TRBV7-9 | NA | TRBD2 | 15 | CASSLATSFTDTQYF | TGTGCCAGCAGCTTAGCGACTAGCTTCACAGATACGCAGTATTTT
TRBJ2-1 | TRBV2 | NA | TRBD2 | 14 | CASNGASGSNEQFF | TGTGCCAGCAATGGGGCTAGCGGGAGTAATGAGCAGTTCTTC
TRBJ1-6 | TRBV12-3/TRBV12-4 | few | TRBD1 | 15 | CASSQDREPNSPLHF | TGTGCCAGCAGCCAGGACAGGGAGCCGAATTCACCCCTCCACTTT
TRBJ2-5 | TRBV7-9 | NA | NA | 16 | CASSLSSGGGQETQYF | TGTGCCAGCAGCTTATCTAGCGGAGGGGGCCAAGAGACCCAGTACTTC
TRBJ2-5 | TRBV30 | NA | NA | 10 | CAWSIRTQYF | TGTGCCTGGAGTATTCGGACCCAGTACTTC
TRBJ2-3 | TRBV29-1 | NA | NA | 13 | CSLEQGRTDTQYF | TGCAGCCTGGAGCAGGGGCGCACGGATACGCAGTATTTT
TRBJ2-3 | TRBV7-3 | NA | NA | 15 | CASTVRGPSTDTQYF | TGTGCCAGCACCGTCCGGGGTCCTAGCACAGATACGCAGTATTTT
TRBJ1-2 | TRBV6-5 | NA | NA | 15 | CASRLTSGMGYGYTF | TGTGCCAGCAGGTTAACGTCAGGGATGGGCTATGGCTACACCTTC